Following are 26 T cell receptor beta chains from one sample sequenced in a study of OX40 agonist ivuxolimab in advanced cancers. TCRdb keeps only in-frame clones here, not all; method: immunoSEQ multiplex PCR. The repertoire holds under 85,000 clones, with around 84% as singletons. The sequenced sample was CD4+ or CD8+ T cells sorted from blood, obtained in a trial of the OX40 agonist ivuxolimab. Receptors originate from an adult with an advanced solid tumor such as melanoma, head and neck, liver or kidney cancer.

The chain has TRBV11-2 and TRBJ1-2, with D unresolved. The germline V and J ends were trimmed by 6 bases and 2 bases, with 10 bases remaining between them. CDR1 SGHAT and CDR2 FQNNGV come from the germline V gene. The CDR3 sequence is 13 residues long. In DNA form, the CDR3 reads TGTGCCAGCAGGCCGGCAGCAAACTATGGCTACACCTTC. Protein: CASRPAANYGYTF.

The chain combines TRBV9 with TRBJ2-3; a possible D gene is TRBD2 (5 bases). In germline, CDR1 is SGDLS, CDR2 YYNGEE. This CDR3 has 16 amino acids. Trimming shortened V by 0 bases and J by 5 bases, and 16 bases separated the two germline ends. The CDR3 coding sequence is TGTGCCAGCAGCGTAGCTAGGAACAACCGGGGAGATACGCAGTATTTT. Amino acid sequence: CASSVARNNRGDTQYF.

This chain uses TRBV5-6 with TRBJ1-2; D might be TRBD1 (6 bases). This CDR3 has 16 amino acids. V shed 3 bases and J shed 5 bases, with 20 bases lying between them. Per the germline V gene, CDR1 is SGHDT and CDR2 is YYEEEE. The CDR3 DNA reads TGTGCCAGCAGCTCCTCACAGGGACGGACCACTTATGGCTACACCTTC. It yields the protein CASSSSQGRTTYGYTF.

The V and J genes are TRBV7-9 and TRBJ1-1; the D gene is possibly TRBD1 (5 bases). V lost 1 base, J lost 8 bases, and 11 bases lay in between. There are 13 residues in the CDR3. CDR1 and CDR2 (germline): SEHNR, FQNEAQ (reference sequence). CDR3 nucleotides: TGTGCCAGCAGCTTAGGACTCCAGGGAGAAGCTTTCTTT. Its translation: CASSLGLQGEAFF.

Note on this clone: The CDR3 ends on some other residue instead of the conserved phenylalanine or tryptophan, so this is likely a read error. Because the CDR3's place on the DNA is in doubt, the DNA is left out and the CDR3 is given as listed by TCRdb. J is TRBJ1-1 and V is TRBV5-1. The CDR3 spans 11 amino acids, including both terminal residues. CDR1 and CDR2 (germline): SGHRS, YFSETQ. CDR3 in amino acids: CASSLGVMREY.

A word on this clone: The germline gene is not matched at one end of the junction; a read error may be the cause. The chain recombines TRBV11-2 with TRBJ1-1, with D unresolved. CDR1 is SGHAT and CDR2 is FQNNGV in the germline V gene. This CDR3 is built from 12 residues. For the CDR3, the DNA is TGTGCCAGCAGCTTATGGAACCCTGAAGCTTTCTTT. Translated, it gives CASSLWNPEAFF.

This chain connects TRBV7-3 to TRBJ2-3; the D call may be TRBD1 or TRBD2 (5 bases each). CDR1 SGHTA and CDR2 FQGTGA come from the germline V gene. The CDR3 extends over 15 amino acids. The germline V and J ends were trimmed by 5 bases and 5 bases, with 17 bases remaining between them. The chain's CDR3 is CASSDGTSEVDTQYF. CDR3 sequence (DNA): TGTGCCAGCAGCGACGGGACGTCGGAGGTAGATACGCAGTATTTT.

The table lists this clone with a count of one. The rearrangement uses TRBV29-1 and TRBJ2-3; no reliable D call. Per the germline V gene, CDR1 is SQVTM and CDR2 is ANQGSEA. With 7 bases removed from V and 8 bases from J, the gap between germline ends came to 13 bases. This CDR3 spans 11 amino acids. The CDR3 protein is CSAHDIGTQYF. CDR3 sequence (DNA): TGCAGCGCCCATGACATCGGTACGCAGTATTTT.

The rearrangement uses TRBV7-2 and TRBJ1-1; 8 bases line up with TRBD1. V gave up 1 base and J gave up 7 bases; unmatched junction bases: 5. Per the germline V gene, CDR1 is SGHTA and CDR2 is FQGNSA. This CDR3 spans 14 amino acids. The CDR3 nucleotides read TGTGCCAGCAGCTTAGGGCTACAGGGGGTTGAAGCTTTCTTT. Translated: CASSLGLQGVEAFF. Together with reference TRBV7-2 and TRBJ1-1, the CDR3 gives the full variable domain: GAGVSQSPSNKVTEKGKDVELRCDPISGHTALYWYRQSLGQGLEFLIYFQGNSAPDKSGLPSDRFSAERTGGSVSTLTIQRTQQEDSAVYLCASSLGLQGVEAFFGQGTRLTVV.

CDR3 region: CASSPLGQAVPKLFF. CDR3 coding DNA: TGTGCCAGCTCACCCCTCGGACAGGCGGTCCCAAAACTGTTTTTT. This rearrangement joins TRBV18 to TRBJ1-4; 7 bases align to TRBD1. This CDR3 is built from 15 residues. Germline V gives CDR1 KGHSH, CDR2 LQKENI. Trimming removed 3 bases from V and 10 bases from J; junction bases left unmatched: 11.

The CDR3 DNA is TGCGCCAGCTTCCGGGACGGAACTTACAATGAGCAGTTCTTC. Translating it yields CASFRDGTYNEQFF. J is TRBJ2-1 and V is TRBV5-1; D may be TRBD1 or TRBD2 (5 bases each). CDR3 length equals 14 residues. Germline V gene sequence: CDR1 SGHRS, CDR2 YFSETQ. The V end lost 7 bases, the J end lost 4 bases, and 15 bases lay between the germline ends. The entire variable domain, with the rest obtained from reference TRBV5-1 and TRBJ2-1, is as follows: KAGVTQTPRYLIKTRGQQVTLSCSPISGHRSVSWYQQTPGQGLQFLFEYFSETQRNKGNFPGRFSGRQFSNSRSEMNVSTLELGDSALYLCASFRDGTYNEQFFGPGTRLTVL.

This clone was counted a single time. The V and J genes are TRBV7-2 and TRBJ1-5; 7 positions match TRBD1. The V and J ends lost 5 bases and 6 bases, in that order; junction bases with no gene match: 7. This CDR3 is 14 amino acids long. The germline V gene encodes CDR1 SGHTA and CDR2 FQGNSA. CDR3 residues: CASSPGTVAQPQHF. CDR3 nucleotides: TGTGCCAGCAGCCCAGGGACAGTCGCTCAGCCCCAGCATTTT.

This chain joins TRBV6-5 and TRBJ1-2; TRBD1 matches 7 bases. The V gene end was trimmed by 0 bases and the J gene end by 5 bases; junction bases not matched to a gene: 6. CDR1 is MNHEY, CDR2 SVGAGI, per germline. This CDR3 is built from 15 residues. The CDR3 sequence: CASSYSGTEGYGYTF. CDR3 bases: TGTGCCAGCAGTTACTCTGGGACAGAGGGTTATGGCTACACCTTC.

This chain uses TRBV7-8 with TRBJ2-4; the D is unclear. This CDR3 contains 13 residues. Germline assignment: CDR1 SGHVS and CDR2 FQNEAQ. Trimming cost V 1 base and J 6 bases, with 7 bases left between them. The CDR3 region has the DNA TGTGCCAGCAGCTTAGAGCGCGCAAACATTCAGTACTTC. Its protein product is CASSLERANIQYF.

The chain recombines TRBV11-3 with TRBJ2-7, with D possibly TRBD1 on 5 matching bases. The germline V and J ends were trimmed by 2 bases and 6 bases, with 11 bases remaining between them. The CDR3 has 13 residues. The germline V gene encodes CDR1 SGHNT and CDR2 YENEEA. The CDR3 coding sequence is TGTGCCAGCAGCTTAACCATGGGGCGCGAGCAGTACTTC. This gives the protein CASSLTMGREQYF.

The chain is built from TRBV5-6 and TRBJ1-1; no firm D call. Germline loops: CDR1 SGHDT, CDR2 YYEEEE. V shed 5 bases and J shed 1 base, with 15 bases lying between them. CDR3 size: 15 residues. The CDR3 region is CASRITTQANTEAFF. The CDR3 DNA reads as TGTGCCAGCAGGATCACCACCCAGGCGAACACTGAAGCTTTCTTT.

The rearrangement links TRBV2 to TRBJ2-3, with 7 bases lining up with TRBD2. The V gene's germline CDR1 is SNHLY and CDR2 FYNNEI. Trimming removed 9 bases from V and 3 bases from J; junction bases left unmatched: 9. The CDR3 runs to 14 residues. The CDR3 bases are TGTGCCAGGGCGGCCGGGAGGCTTACAGATACGCAGTATTTT. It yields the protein CARAAGRLTDTQYF.

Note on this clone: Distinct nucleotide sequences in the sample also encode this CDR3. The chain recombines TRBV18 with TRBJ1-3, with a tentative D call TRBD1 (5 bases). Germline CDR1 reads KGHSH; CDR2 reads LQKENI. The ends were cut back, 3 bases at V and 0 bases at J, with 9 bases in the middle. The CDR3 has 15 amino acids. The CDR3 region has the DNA TGTGCCAGCTCACCGAAAGGGGACTCTGGAAACACCATATATTTT. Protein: CASSPKGDSGNTIYF.

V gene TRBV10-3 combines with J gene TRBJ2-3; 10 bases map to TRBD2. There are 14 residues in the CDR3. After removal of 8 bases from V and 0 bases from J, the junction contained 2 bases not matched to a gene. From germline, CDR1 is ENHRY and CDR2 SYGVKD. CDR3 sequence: CAISSGGSTDTQYF. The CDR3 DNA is TGTGCCATCTCTAGCGGGGGAAGCACAGATACGCAGTATTTT.

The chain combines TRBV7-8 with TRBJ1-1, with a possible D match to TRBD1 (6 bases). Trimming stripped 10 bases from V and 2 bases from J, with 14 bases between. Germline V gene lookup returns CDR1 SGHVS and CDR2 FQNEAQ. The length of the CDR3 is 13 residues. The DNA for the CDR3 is TGTGCCACCCAAAGGGGGGACAACACTGAAGCTTTCTTT. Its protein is CATQRGDNTEAFF.

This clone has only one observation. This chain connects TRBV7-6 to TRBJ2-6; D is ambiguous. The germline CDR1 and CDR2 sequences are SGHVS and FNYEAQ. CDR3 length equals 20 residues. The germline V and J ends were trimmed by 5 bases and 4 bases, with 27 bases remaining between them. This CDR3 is CASSDRAPSPQRIGANVLTF. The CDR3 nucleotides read TGTGCCAGCAGCGACCGGGCCCCGTCCCCCCAGCGTATAGGGGCCAACGTCCTGACTTTC.

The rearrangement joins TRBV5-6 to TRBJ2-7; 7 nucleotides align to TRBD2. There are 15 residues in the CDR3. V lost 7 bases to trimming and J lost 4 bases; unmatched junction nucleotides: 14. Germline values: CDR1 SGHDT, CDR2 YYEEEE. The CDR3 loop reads CASCRLGLVLYEQYF. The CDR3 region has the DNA TGTGCCAGCTGCCGGCTAGGACTAGTATTATACGAGCAGTACTTC.

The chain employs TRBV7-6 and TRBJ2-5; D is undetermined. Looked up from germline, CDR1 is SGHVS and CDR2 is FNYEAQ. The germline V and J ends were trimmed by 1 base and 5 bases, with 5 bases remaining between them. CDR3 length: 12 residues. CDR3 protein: CASSLEAETQYF. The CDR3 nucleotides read TGTGCCAGCAGCTTAGAAGCGGAGACCCAGTACTTC.

The CDR3 DNA reads as TGTGCCAGCAGTTTGGGATCTGGAAACACCATATATTTT. Its protein product is CASSLGSGNTIYF. The rearrangement links TRBV27 to TRBJ1-3, with D uncertain. V dropped 3 bases and J dropped 1 base, with 4 bases sitting between them. This CDR3 has 13 residues. CDR1 is MNHEY and CDR2 is SMNVEV in the germline V gene (reference sequence).

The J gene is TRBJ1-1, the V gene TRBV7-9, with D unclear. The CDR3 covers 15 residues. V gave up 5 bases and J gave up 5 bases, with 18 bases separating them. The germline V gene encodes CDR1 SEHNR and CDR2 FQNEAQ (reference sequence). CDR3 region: CASSDKNGRPTEAFF. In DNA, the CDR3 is TGTGCCAGCAGCGATAAAAACGGCAGACCTACTGAAGCTTTCTTT.

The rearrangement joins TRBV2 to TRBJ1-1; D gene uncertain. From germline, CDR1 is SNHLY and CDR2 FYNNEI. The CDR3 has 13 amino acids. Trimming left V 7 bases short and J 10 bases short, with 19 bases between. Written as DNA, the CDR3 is TGTGCCAGCATAAAGGGCCTGGGCCGAGGAGCTTTCTTT. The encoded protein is CASIKGLGRGAFF. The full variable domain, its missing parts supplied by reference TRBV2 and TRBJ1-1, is EPEVTQTPSHQVTQMGQEVILRCVPISNHLYFYWYRQILGQKVEFLVSFYNNEISEKSEIFDDQFSVERPDGSNFTLKIRSTKLEDSAMYFCASIKGLGRGAFFGQGTRLTVV.